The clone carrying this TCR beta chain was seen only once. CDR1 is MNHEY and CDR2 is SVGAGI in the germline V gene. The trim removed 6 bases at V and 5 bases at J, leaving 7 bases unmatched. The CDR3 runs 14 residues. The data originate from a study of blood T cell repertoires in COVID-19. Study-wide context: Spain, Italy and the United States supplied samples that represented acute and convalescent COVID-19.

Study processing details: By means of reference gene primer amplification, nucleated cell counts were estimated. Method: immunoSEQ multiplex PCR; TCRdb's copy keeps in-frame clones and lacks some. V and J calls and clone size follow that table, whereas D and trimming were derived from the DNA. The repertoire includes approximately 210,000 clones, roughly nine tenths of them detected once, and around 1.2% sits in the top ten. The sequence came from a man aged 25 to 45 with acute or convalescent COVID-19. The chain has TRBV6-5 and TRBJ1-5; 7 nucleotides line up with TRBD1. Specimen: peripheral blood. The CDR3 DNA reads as TGTGCCAGCAGAGTTGGCAGGGGGGATCAGCCCCAGCATTTT. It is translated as CASRVGRGDQPQHF.